This T cell receptor (beta chain) stems from a study of OX40 agonist ivuxolimab in advanced cancers. Looking at the study overall: In three patients, partial responses were observed, one with hepatocellular carcinoma and two with cutaneous melanoma.

Regarding this clone: The antigen is undetermined.

Germline CDR1 is SEHNR and CDR2 is FQNEAQ (reference sequence). There are 12 residues in the CDR3. Trimming took 5 bases from V and 11 from J, leaving 13 bases between them. The method was immunoSEQ multiplex PCR; TCRdb's version includes in-frame clones alone and lacks a portion of them. The sample contains some 60,000 clones, 75% to 90% of which appear only once. General study results and limits: Averaging showed that CD8+ T cells had more expanded clones than CD4+ did. Clones of CD4+ and CD8+ blood T cells grew by week 6 at doses of 0.1 to 3.0 mg/kg.

The V call is TRBV7-9, the J call TRBJ2-1; D unclear. The sequence derives from an adult with an advanced solid tumor such as melanoma, head and neck, liver or kidney cancer. The sample consisted of CD4+ or CD8+ T cells sorted from blood, taken in a trial of the OX40 agonist ivuxolimab. The DNA of the CDR3 is TGTGCCAGCAGCCAGGTGGCGGAACAGCAGTTCTTC. It translates to CASSQVAEQQFF.